This T cell receptor beta chain came from a study of identical twins. General observations from the study: Within beta out-of-frame sequences, the excess sharing observed between twins was weaker.

CDR3 length: 13 amino acids. Trimming took 6 bases from V and 2 from J, leaving 10 bases between them. Unique molecular identifiers were present on cDNA, and template switching added a universal primer site. TCRdb reprocessed the 5' RACE reads via MiXCR and lists one record per CDR3 protein. The data hold about 530,000 distinct CDR3 sequences, with 13% to 15% observed a single time. Points on this clonotype: Antigen specificity is unknown.

In addition, the sample was reused for a study of yellow fever vaccine responses in identical twins.

Sequencing input: CD4+ T cells sorted from blood. The rearrangement uses TRBV12-3 or TRBV12-4 and TRBJ1-2; tentatively, D is TRBD1 (6 bases). This TCR was recovered from a woman between 18 and 29 years old in good health. Written as DNA, the CDR3 is TGTGCCAGCAGCACGGGACAAAACTATGGCTACACCTTC. It specifies CASSTGQNYGYTF.